The 12 T cell receptor beta chains below were found in one sample sequenced in a study of blood T cells in healthy people across ages. Then a second PCR, running about 6 to 12 cycles, was carried out with a sample-barcoded 5' primer and a J-beta primer mix. Using its own MiXCR run on the 5' RACE reads, TCRdb lists one record per CDR3 protein. The sample lists 800,000 to 950,000 distinct CDR3 sequences, about 44% seen once, with roughly 12% in the top ten. Sequenced sample: blood. These receptors came from a man younger than 45 in good health.

This rearrangement joins TRBV30 to TRBJ2-7, with a tentative D call TRBD1 (5 bases). Per germline, CDR1 GTSNPN and CDR2 SVGIG (reference sequence). Trimming pared 7 bases from V and 2 bases from J, leaving 12 bases between. The CDR3 has 12 amino acids. DNA for the CDR3: TGTGCCTACAACGACAGAGCCTACGAGCAGTACTTC. Amino acids: CAYNDRAYEQYF.

CDR3 nucleotides: TGCAGCGTTGGGGGCTTTGCGTTGGACAGGGGTTCCTACGAGCAGTACTTC. It translates to CSVGGFALDRGSYEQYF. The chain joins TRBV29-1 to TRBJ2-7; TRBD1 matches 9 bases. Looked up from germline, CDR1 is SQVTM and CDR2 is ANQGSEA. After removal of 4 bases from V and 1 base from J, the junction contained 14 bases not matched to a gene. The CDR3 has 17 amino acids.

The V gene is TRBV9, the J gene TRBJ2-7; 7 bases fit TRBD1. Germline V gene lookup returns CDR1 SGDLS and CDR2 YYNGEE. There are 14 residues in the CDR3. V trimming: 2 bases; J trimming: 1 base; junction bases outside the gene matches: 3. CDR3 sequence reads: CASSVATGSYEQYF. CDR3 sequence (DNA): TGTGCCAGCAGCGTCGCGACAGGGTCCTACGAGCAGTACTTC. Full variable domain (remainder filled in from reference TRBV9 and TRBJ2-7): DSGVTQTPKHLITATGQRVTLRCSPRSGDLSVYWYQQSLDQGLQFLIQYYNGEERAKGNILERFSAQQFPDLHSELNLSSLELGDSALYFCASSVATGSYEQYFGPGTRLTVT.

This clonotype has just one count. The V and J genes are TRBV20-1 and TRBJ2-1; 10 bases match TRBD2. Unmatched junction bases numbered 18, after V lost 6 bases and J lost 13 bases. Germline V CDR1 and CDR2: DFQATT, SNEGSKA (reference sequence). The CDR3 length is 15 residues. The CDR3 nucleotides read TGCAGTGCCAGCCCATGGACTAGCGGACAAGAGACCCAGTTCTTC. It translates to CSASPWTSGQETQFF.

This clonotype turned up a few times. The chain combines TRBV12-3 or TRBV12-4 with TRBJ2-7; weak D call: TRBD2 (8 bases). V dropped 3 bases and J dropped 2 bases, with 17 bases sitting between them. The CDR3 length is 16 residues. Written as DNA, the CDR3 is TGTGCCAGCAGTTTCGGACAGGCGGGGGGAACCTACGAGCAGTACTTC. Protein sequence: CASSFGQAGGTYEQYF.

The V and J genes are TRBV9 and TRBJ2-6, with TRBD2 matching 9 bases. With V trimmed by 4 bases and J by 0 bases, 14 bases remained unmatched. CDR1 is SGDLS and CDR2 is YYNGEE in the germline V gene. The CDR3 extends over 20 amino acids. The CDR3: CASSHDASGEIGSGANVLTF. In nucleotides, the CDR3 is TGTGCCAGCAGCCACGACGCTAGCGGGGAAATTGGCTCTGGGGCCAACGTCCTGACTTTC.

Many counts were recorded for this clonotype. The rearrangement uses TRBV5-6 and TRBJ2-7; D is unresolved. The germline V gene encodes CDR1 SGHDT and CDR2 YYEEEE. The CDR3 is 13 amino acids. Trimming took 4 bases from V and 2 from J, leaving 10 bases between them. CDR3 sequence: CASSVGDPYEQYF. CDR3 nucleotides: TGTGCCAGCAGCGTCGGAGATCCCTACGAGCAGTACTTC.

This clonotype was counted between two and nine times. The chain links TRBV6-6 to TRBJ2-5; TRBD2 aligns across 7 bases. CDR1 MNHNY and CDR2 SVGAGI come from the germline V gene (reference sequence). The CDR3 extends over 14 amino acids. The ends lost 7 bases at V and 1 base at J; junction bases unmatched: 6. The CDR3: CASNFGGFQETQYF. The CDR3 DNA reads as TGTGCCAGCAACTTCGGGGGGTTCCAAGAGACCCAGTACTTC.

The V gene is TRBV14, the J gene TRBJ2-5; perhaps D is TRBD1 or TRBD2 (5 bases each). The CDR3 is 16 amino acids. The V end lost 1 base, the J end lost 2 bases, and 14 bases lay between the germline ends. Germline values: CDR1 SGHDN, CDR2 FVKESK. Written as DNA, the CDR3 is TGTGCCAGCAGCCAAGTGGGGAAGGGACCACAAGAGACCCAGTACTTC. It encodes CASSQVGKGPQETQYF. The full variable domain, with the rest looked up from reference TRBV14 and TRBJ2-5, is EAGVTQFPSHSVIEKGQTVTLRCDPISGHDNLYWYRRVMGKEIKFLLHFVKESKQDESGMPNNRFLAERTGGTYSTLKVQPAELEDSGVYFCASSQVGKGPQETQYFGPGTRLLVL.

V and J are TRBV9 and TRBJ2-4; 12 positions match TRBD1. The CDR3 length is 15 residues. The germline CDR1 and CDR2 sequences are SGDLS and YYNGEE. The J segment lost 7 bases and the V segment lost 4 bases, leaving 6 bases of the junction unmatched. CDR3 sequence (DNA): TGTGCCAGCAGCCCGGGACAGGGGGCAGAGAACATTCAGTACTTC. It is translated as CASSPGQGAENIQYF.

The sample holds one count of this clonotype. CDR3 sequence: CASSPGQRQPQHF. The CDR3 region has the DNA TGTGCCAGCTCACCAGGGCAACGCCAGCCCCAGCATTTT. The V and J genes are TRBV18 and TRBJ1-5; D is uncertain. V was trimmed by 2 bases and J by 7 bases, leaving 9 bases between them. This CDR3 has 13 amino acids. CDR1 and CDR2 from the germline V gene are KGHSH and LQKENI.

This clonotype has just a few counts. As DNA, the CDR3 is TGCAGTGCTAGGGGACACAGGGGACTCACAGATACGCAGTATTTT. As protein: CSARGHRGLTDTQYF. The rearrangement uses TRBV20-1 and TRBJ2-3; possibly TRBD1 for D (7 bases). The length of the CDR3 is 15 residues. CDR1 is DFQATT and CDR2 is SNEGSKA in the germline V gene (reference sequence). Trimming removed 3 bases at V and 2 bases at J, with 15 bases between.